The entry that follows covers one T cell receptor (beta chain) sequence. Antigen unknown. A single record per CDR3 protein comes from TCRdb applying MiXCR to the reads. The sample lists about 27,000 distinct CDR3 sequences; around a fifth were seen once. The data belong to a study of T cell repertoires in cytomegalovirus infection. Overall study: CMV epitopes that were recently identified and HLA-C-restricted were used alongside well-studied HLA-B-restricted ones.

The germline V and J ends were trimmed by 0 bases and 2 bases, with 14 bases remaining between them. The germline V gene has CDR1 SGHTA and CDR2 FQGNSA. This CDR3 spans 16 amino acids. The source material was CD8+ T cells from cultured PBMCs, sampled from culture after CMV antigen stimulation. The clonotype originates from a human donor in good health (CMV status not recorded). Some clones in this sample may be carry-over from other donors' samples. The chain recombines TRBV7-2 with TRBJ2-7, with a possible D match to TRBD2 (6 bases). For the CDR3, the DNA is TGTGCCAGCAGCTTAGCGGGGGGAACAGCGGCCTACGAGCAGTACTTC. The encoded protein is CASSLAGGTAAYEQYF. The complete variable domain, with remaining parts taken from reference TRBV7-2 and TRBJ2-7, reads GAGVSQSPSNKVTEKGKDVELRCDPISGHTALYWYRQSLGQGLEFLIYFQGNSAPDKSGLPSDRFSAERTGGSVSTLTIQRTQQEDSAVYLCASSLAGGTAAYEQYFGPGTRLTVT.